Shown below are 5 T cell receptor beta chains from a single sample sequenced in a study of cytomegalovirus exposure and HLA in healthy donors. The PCR made use of 60 Vbeta and 13 Jbeta primers. Assay: immunoSEQ multiplex PCR; the TCRdb copy retains only in-frame clones and omits some. The table records about 160,000 clones, 65% to 85% of them present only once. Sequencing was done on a sample of PBMCs. The receptors derive from a woman aged 45-60 years in good health and CMV-seropositive.

This chain connects TRBV6-6 to TRBJ1-1; a possible D gene is TRBD1 (6 bases). This CDR3 has 15 residues. Germline CDR1 and CDR2: MNHNY and SVGAGI (reference sequence). Trimming shortened V by 2 bases and J by 1 base, and 11 bases separated the two germline ends. The chain's CDR3 is CASSYPGQPNTEAFF. CDR3 sequence (DNA): TGTGCCAGCAGTTACCCGGGACAACCGAACACTGAAGCTTTCTTT.

The J gene is TRBJ1-3, the V gene TRBV19; D may be TRBD1 (5 bases). Between the trimmed V and J ends, which lost 5 bases and 0 bases, there was a span of 11 bases. Germline V CDR1 and CDR2: LNHDA, SQIVND (reference sequence). The CDR3 consists of 15 residues. As DNA, the CDR3 is TGTGCCAGTAGTTCGACAGCTCGCTCTGGAAACACCATATATTTT. This codes for CASSSTARSGNTIYF.

The chain uses TRBV9 and TRBJ1-4, with D possibly being TRBD1 (6 bases). Germline CDR1 SGDLS, CDR2 YYNGEE. This CDR3 contains 15 residues. V was pared by 3 bases and J by 8 bases, with 17 bases between. CDR3 nucleotides: TGTGCCAGCAGCGCTTTGACAGGCGCACAAGAAAAACTGTTTTTT. It encodes CASSALTGAQEKLFF.

The chain recombines TRBV5-8 with TRBJ2-2; D perhaps matches TRBD2 (6 bases). Trimming removed 4 bases from V and 4 bases from J, with 8 bases in between. Germline V gene data show CDR1 as SGHTS and CDR2 as YDEGEE. The CDR3 consists of 13 residues. The CDR3 DNA sequence: TGTGCCAGCAGCCCGACTAGCACCGGGGAGCTGTTTTTT. Protein product: CASSPTSTGELFF.

This rearrangement joins TRBV7-2 to TRBJ1-1; D may be TRBD1 (6 bases). CDR3 size: 17 residues. Trimming cost V 1 base and J 0 bases, with 15 bases left between them. Germline CDR1 is SGHTA and CDR2 is FQGNSA. The CDR3 loop reads CASSLVLRTVMNTEAFF. The CDR3 region has the DNA TGTGCCAGCAGCTTAGTACTCAGGACAGTGATGAACACTGAAGCTTTCTTT.